A selection of T cell receptor beta chains follows, all from one sample in a study of molecular identifiers for immune sequencing clone quantification. Via MiXCR, TCRdb re-called the PCR reads, giving one row per CDR3 protein. Among over 55,000 distinct CDR3 sequences listed, 15% to 20% were seen once. The sequencing input was naive CD8+ T cells from blood, with Jurkat cell RNA spiked in. Receptors were obtained from a human donor in good health. Some libraries in this study had Jurkat cell RNA spiked in. The CDR3 runs from the conserved cysteine through the conserved F or W. D genes are given only for firm matches. Part of the rows lack a size; the others show once, few, many or a class for expanded clones.

cdr3_aa | cdr3_nt | v_call | cdr3_length | j_call | clone_size | d_call
CASSITGGTYNEQFF | TGTGCCAGTAGTATTACGGGGGGGACCTACAATGAGCAGTTCTTC | TRBV19 | 15 | TRBJ2-1 | - | TRBD2
CATRTGNYNEQFF | TGTGCCACCAGGACAGGGAATTACAATGAGCAGTTCTTC | TRBV24-1 | 13 | TRBJ2-1 | - | TRBD1
CALPGTGELFF | TGTGCCCTACCTGGGACCGGGGAGCTGTTTTTT | TRBV7-9 | 11 | TRBJ2-2 | many | -
CASTLTVMVVAGDEQYF | TGTGCCAGCACTCTCACAGTTATGGTAGTAGCGGGAGACGAGCAGTACTTC | TRBV6-6 | 17 | TRBJ2-7 | few | TRBD2
CSASLRGQVYEQYF | TGCAGTGCTAGTCTGAGGGGACAGGTATACGAGCAGTACTTC | TRBV20-1 | 14 | TRBJ2-7 | many | TRBD1
CAWRVSSDGYTF | TGTGCCTGGAGGGTCAGTTCGGATGGCTACACCTTC | TRBV30 | 12 | TRBJ1-2 | few | -
CASPVLGPRSEQYF | TGTGCCAGCCCGGTTCTCGGTCCTAGGTCCGAGCAGTACTTC | TRBV27 | 14 | TRBJ2-7 | many | -
CASSPSILDRVANYGYTF | TGTGCCAGCAGTCCATCGATCTTGGACAGGGTAGCTAACTATGGCTACACCTTC | TRBV28 | 18 | TRBJ1-2 | few | TRBD1
CSARGTGSNIQYF | TGCAGCGCCCGAGGGACAGGGTCGAACATTCAGTACTTC | TRBV29-1 | 13 | TRBJ2-4 | - | TRBD1
CSAERLAGGPGDTQYF | TGCAGTGCTGAACGACTAGCGGGAGGGCCGGGAGATACGCAGTATTTT | TRBV20-1 | 16 | TRBJ2-3 | many | TRBD2
CASLAGNTIYF | TGTGCCAGCTTAGCCGGAAACACCATATATTTT | TRBV6-5 | 11 | TRBJ1-3 | many | -
CSVESPEQGSYEQYF | TGCAGCGTTGAGAGTCCGGAACAGGGCTCCTACGAGCAGTACTTC | TRBV29-1 | 15 | TRBJ2-7 | many | -
CASSGLTGLSAEAFF | TGTGCCAGCAGCGGTCTCACAGGGTTATCGGCTGAAGCTTTCTTT | TRBV11-3 | 15 | TRBJ1-1 | many | -
CAISDGQGYNEQFF | TGTGCCATCAGTGATGGGCAGGGATACAATGAGCAGTTCTTC | TRBV10-3 | 14 | TRBJ2-1 | - | -
CASRSQREYSYEQYF | TGTGCCAGCAGGTCCCAGCGGGAGTACTCCTACGAGCAGTACTTC | TRBV28 | 15 | TRBJ2-7 | many | TRBD2
CASSPWTSGQQETQYF | TGTGCCAGCAGCCCCTGGACTAGCGGTCAACAAGAGACCCAGTACTTC | TRBV14 | 16 | TRBJ2-5 | many | TRBD2
CASSQRTSGETGELFF | TGTGCCAGCAGCCAGCGGACTAGCGGTGAGACCGGGGAGCTGTTTTTT | TRBV14 | 16 | TRBJ2-2 | few | TRBD2
CASSQGENTGELFF | TGTGCCAGCAGCCAAGGGGAGAACACCGGGGAGCTGTTTTTT | TRBV6-5 | 14 | TRBJ2-2 | - | -
CASSLGLLSYNEQFF | TGTGCCAGCAGCCTCGGACTCCTCTCCTACAATGAGCAGTTCTTC | TRBV7-2 | 15 | TRBJ2-1 | many | -
CATNHVEEKLFF | TGTGCTACCAACCACGTAGAGGAAAAACTGTTTTTT | TRBV7-7 | 12 | TRBJ1-4 | many | -
CASSLALTEQYF | TGTGCCAGCAGCTTAGCGTTAACCGAGCAGTACTTC | TRBV7-9 | 12 | TRBJ2-7 | many | -
CASSQDFWGQNTGELFF | TGCGCCAGCAGCCAAGATTTTTGGGGGCAGAACACCGGGGAGCTGTTTTTT | TRBV4-1 | 17 | TRBJ2-2 | - | -
CASEVGRDVETQYF | TGTGCCAGCGAAGTGGGCAGGGACGTGGAGACCCAGTACTTC | TRBV7-9 | 14 | TRBJ2-5 | - | -
CASSPGEVHNEQFF | TGCGCCAGCAGCCCGGGAGAGGTGCACAATGAGCAGTTCTTC | TRBV4-1 | 14 | TRBJ2-1 | - | -
CASSSVVSRGNEKLFF | TGTGCCAGCAGCAGCGTTGTTAGCAGGGGTAATGAAAAACTGTTTTTT | TRBV21-1 | 16 | TRBJ1-4 | many | -
CTSSHMCRRERGDTGELFF | TGCACCAGCAGCCATATGTGCCGCCGGGAGCGAGGGGACACCGGGGAGCTGTTTTTT | TRBV1 | 19 | TRBJ2-2 | - | -
CASSQDSGITEAFF | TGCGCCAGCAGCCAAGATAGTGGGATCACTGAAGCTTTCTTT | TRBV4-3 | 14 | TRBJ1-1 | many | -
CASSTLLGQGSDGYTF | TGTGCCAGCAGCACCTTACTGGGACAGGGATCGGATGGCTACACCTTC | TRBV5-4 | 16 | TRBJ1-2 | - | TRBD1
CASSPDFAGSPFEQYF | TGTGCCAGCTCACCCGACTTCGCGGGTTCCCCTTTTGAGCAGTACTTC | TRBV18 | 16 | TRBJ2-7 | once | -